The 14 T cell receptor beta chains listed next were all sequenced from one sample in a study of T cell responses to AZD1222 COVID-19 vaccine (dated by TCRdb to about 2021). Receptor amplification or capture employed the immunoSEQ multiplex PCR assay. Here the immuneACCESS table is served through TCRdb, limited to in-frame sequences with V and J called. Missing clones are a known gap in these copies; in checked studies unresolved V genes cover under half, and the rest lacks a known reason. This sample comprises 100,000 or so clones, about 87% of them detected only once. More than 15% of the sample is taken by the ten largest. In light of the paper, this sample's time point label describes: baseline before first vaccination. The source material was peripheral blood, sampled on day 0 of AZD1222 vaccination. Receptor source: an adult in good health.

The chain is built from TRBV7-3 and TRBJ2-5, with D possibly being TRBD1 (6 bases). With 5 bases removed from V and 3 bases from J, the gap between germline ends came to 10 bases. Germline CDR1 is SGHTA and CDR2 is FQGTGA. The CDR3 covers 13 residues. As DNA, the CDR3 is TGTGCCAGCAGCCTGACAGGAGAAGAGACCCAGTACTTC. This encodes CASSLTGEETQYF.

This clone was observed a single time. The V gene is TRBV5-1, the J gene TRBJ2-7; TRBD2 agrees at 8 bases. Germline V CDR1 and CDR2: SGHRS, YFSETQ. This CDR3 comprises 15 residues. The junction had 9 bases not matched to a gene; V was cut back by 3 bases and J by 4 bases. For the CDR3, the DNA is TGCGCCAGCAGCTCCGCAGCGGGAGTGGGGTACGAGCAGTACTTC. Protein product: CASSSAAGVGYEQYF.

The chain combines TRBV14 with TRBJ2-7; 7 positions match TRBD1. Germline lookup yields CDR1 SGHDN and CDR2 FVKESK. V dropped 5 bases and J dropped 2; count of bases not matched to a gene: 6. There are 14 residues in the CDR3. In nucleotides, the CDR3 is TGTGCCAGCAGCTTGACAGGGTACACCTACGAGCAGTACTTC. Translating gives CASSLTGYTYEQYF.

This chain links TRBV25-1 with TRBJ1-1; no clear D. V was trimmed by 6 bases and J by 4 bases, leaving 15 bases between them. Germline CDR1 MGHDK, CDR2 SYGVNS. The CDR3 consists of 14 residues. CDR3 region: CASRIECVVTEAFF. CDR3 DNA sequence: TGTGCCAGCAGGATCGAGTGTGTAGTCACTGAAGCTTTCTTT.

This rearrangement joins TRBV25-1 to TRBJ1-6; D remains unclear. V lost 0 bases to trimming and J lost 9 bases, with 15 bases between them. The CDR3 totals 16 residues. Per the germline V gene, CDR1 is MGHDK and CDR2 is SYGVNS. The CDR3 loop reads CASSEYETPGISPLHF. CDR3 DNA: TGTGCCAGCAGTGAATACGAGACCCCAGGAATTTCACCCCTCCACTTT. Full variable domain (missing parts from reference TRBV25-1 and TRBJ1-6): EADIYQTPRYLVIGTGKKITLECSQTMGHDKMYWYQQDPGMELHLIHYSYGVNSTEKGDLSSESTVSRIRTEHFPLTLESARPSHTSQYLCASSEYETPGISPLHFGNGTRLTVT.

V usage is TRBV5-1 and J usage is TRBJ2-7; 7 bases map to TRBD2. The CDR3 is 15 amino acids. The germline V gene has CDR1 SGHRS and CDR2 YFSETQ. Germline trimming cut 1 base from V and 5 bases from J; bases unmatched to any gene: 9. The CDR3, as DNA: TGCGCCAGCAGCTTGTCTCCGGGAGCGGGGAACGAGCAGTACTTC. Residues: CASSLSPGAGNEQYF.

The rearrangement links TRBV6-5 to TRBJ2-7; 9 bases match TRBD1. This CDR3 is 14 amino acids long. V trimming: 6 bases; J trimming: 6 bases; junction bases outside the gene matches: 9. Looked up from germline, CDR1 is MNHEY and CDR2 is SVGAGI. This CDR3 is CASSRDREGSEQYF. Written as DNA, the CDR3 is TGTGCCAGCAGCCGGGACAGGGAAGGCTCCGAGCAGTACTTC.

The chain has TRBV4-1 and TRBJ1-1; weak D call: TRBD1 (6 bases). This CDR3 is built from 16 residues. Germline CDR1 reads MGHRA; CDR2 reads YSYEKL. The ends were cut back, 5 bases at V and 1 base at J, with 17 bases in the middle. The CDR3 DNA reads as TGCGCCAGCAGCGCCAATACGGGGGCCCCGAACACTGAAGCTTTCTTT. It codes for CASSANTGAPNTEAFF.

The J gene is TRBJ2-7, the V gene TRBV2; 14 bases line up with TRBD2. The germline V gene encodes CDR1 SNHLY and CDR2 FYNNEI. The CDR3 consists of 18 residues. V gave up 0 bases and J gave up 3 bases; unmatched junction bases: 7. In DNA, the CDR3 is TGTGCCAGCAGTGAAGCGGGACTAGCGGGAGTAGGAGGCTACGAGCAGTACTTC. Translated, it gives CASSEAGLAGVGGYEQYF.

The rearrangement uses TRBV5-8 and TRBJ2-5; perhaps TRBD2 as D (6 bases). The CDR3 has 15 residues. Looked up from germline, CDR1 is SGHTS and CDR2 is YDEGEE. Between the trimmed V and J ends, which lost 0 bases and 3 bases, there was a span of 12 bases. The CDR3 reads CASSLVAETEETQYF. CDR3 sequence (DNA): TGTGCCAGCAGCTTGGTAGCGGAGACCGAAGAGACCCAGTACTTC.

V usage is TRBV7-9 and J usage is TRBJ2-5, with D possibly TRBD2 on 7 matching bases. CDR1 is SEHNR and CDR2 is FQNEAQ in the germline V gene (reference sequence). This CDR3 is built from 13 residues. Trimming took off 7 bases at V and 4 bases at J, with 13 bases between the two ends. The CDR3 DNA reads TGTGCCAGCAAGACCGCGGGGGCAGAGACCCAGTACTTC. It yields the protein CASKTAGAETQYF.

This clone appeared once. The V and J genes are TRBV18 and TRBJ1-5, with D hard to call. The V and J ends lost 5 bases and 5 bases respectively, with 10 bases between them. CDR1 and CDR2 (germline): KGHSH, LQKENI. The CDR3 loop spans 13 amino acids. The CDR3, as DNA: TGTGCCAGCTCAGACGGACGTGATCAGCCCCAGCATTTT. Its protein product is CASSDGRDQPQHF.

The gene calls are TRBV6-5 and TRBJ1-6; 7 positions match TRBD1. Unmatched junction bases numbered 6, after V lost 6 bases and J lost 10 bases. The germline V gene encodes CDR1 MNHEY and CDR2 SVGAGI. The CDR3 is 13 amino acids. CDR3 residues: CASRSQGDSPLHF. In DNA, the CDR3 is TGTGCCAGCAGGAGCCAGGGGGACTCACCCCTCCACTTT.

V is TRBV3-1 (or the pseudogene TRBV3-2) and J is TRBJ2-7; D is possibly TRBD1 (5 bases). Trimming removed 4 bases from V and 2 bases from J, with 12 bases in between. The CDR3 covers 14 residues. Germline V CDR1 and CDR2: LGHDT, YNNKEL (reference sequence). The CDR3 nucleotides are TGTGCCAGCAGCCTAGGCACAGGTGCCTACGAGCAGTACTTC. It is translated as CASSLGTGAYEQYF.